These 27 T cell receptor beta chains were sequenced from one sample in a study of T cell changes during pregnancy in multiple sclerosis. TCRdb keeps only in-frame clones here, not all; method: immunoSEQ multiplex PCR. The sample yields 50,000 to 65,000 clones, about nine tenths seen once. Sequencing was performed on peripheral blood, taken after pregnancy. These receptors all stem from a female donor with multiple sclerosis, enrolled in a pregnancy study.

The chain links TRBV29-1 to TRBJ2-7, with 10 bases identical to TRBD2. Trimming at V came to 3 bases and at J to 7 bases, leaving 6 bases not matched to a gene. The CDR3 covers 13 residues. Germline V gene sequence: CDR1 SQVTM, CDR2 ANQGSEA. The CDR3 bases are TGCAGCGTTGAGTTGGGTAGCGGGAGGGAGCAGTACTTC. It specifies CSVELGSGREQYF.

This clone was recorded once. V usage is TRBV5-1 and J usage is TRBJ1-6; 7 bases fit TRBD1. J was trimmed by 8 bases and V by 5 bases; bases with no gene match: 10. CDR1 is SGHRS, CDR2 YFSETQ, per germline. This CDR3 is 15 amino acids long. CDR3 bases: TGCGCCAGCAGGCCGACAGGGAGCGTGGATTCACCCCTCCACTTT. Translated, it gives CASRPTGSVDSPLHF.

This rearrangement joins TRBV5-1 to TRBJ2-1, with 7 bases identical to TRBD1. The germline gives CDR1 SGHRS, CDR2 YFSETQ. The J segment lost 6 bases and the V segment lost 4 bases, leaving 1 base of the junction unmatched. There are 12 residues in the CDR3. Written as DNA, the CDR3 is TGCGCCAGCAGCGGGGACAGCAATGAGCAGTTCTTC. Its translation: CASSGDSNEQFF.

The chain joins TRBV7-2 to TRBJ1-2, with 7 bases that match TRBD1. Germline V gene lookup returns CDR1 SGHTA and CDR2 FQGNSA. This CDR3 contains 14 residues. Trimming took 5 bases from V and 8 from J; bases not matched to a gene: 11. CDR3 sequence: CASSVRGERWGYTF. CDR3 in DNA: TGTGCCAGCAGCGTCAGGGGGGAGAGGTGGGGCTACACCTTC.

Points on this clone: A read error may account for a junction end that differs from germline. This CDR3 reads CASSLRGPKQGTQYF. In DNA form, the CDR3 reads TGTGCCAGCAGTTTAAGGGGCCCTAAGCAAGGGACCCAGTACTTC. The V and J genes are TRBV27 and TRBJ2-5, with D possibly being TRBD1 (5 bases). Germline V lookup: CDR1 MNHEY, CDR2 SMNVEV (reference sequence). The CDR3 runs to 15 residues.

This chain links TRBV15 with TRBJ1-2; D gene unclear. V dropped 0 bases and J dropped 5 bases, with 10 bases sitting between them. The CDR3 loop spans 14 amino acids. Germline V lookup: CDR1 LNHNV, CDR2 YYDKDF (reference sequence). CDR3 protein: CATSRDYLIYGYTF. DNA for the CDR3: TGTGCCACCAGCAGAGATTATCTTATTTATGGCTACACCTTC.

This chain connects TRBV6-6 to TRBJ2-2, with a tentative D call TRBD2 (6 bases). Germline CDR1 is MNHNY and CDR2 is SVGAGI (reference sequence). The CDR3 has 13 residues. V lost 4 bases, J lost 3 bases, and 6 bases lay in between. The CDR3 nucleotides read TGTGCCAGCAGTTGGGGGGACACCGGGGAGCTGTTTTTT. Encoded protein: CASSWGDTGELFF.

The chain links TRBV4-3 to TRBJ2-2; D may be TRBD1 (5 bases). Germline V gives CDR1 LGHNA, CDR2 YSLEER. The CDR3 covers 17 residues. Trimming removed 0 bases from V and 4 bases from J, with 15 bases in between. The CDR3 protein is CASSQERGNWGTGELFF. The DNA for the CDR3 is TGCGCCAGCAGCCAAGAAAGGGGCAACTGGGGCACCGGGGAGCTGTTTTTT.

The chain recombines TRBV5-1 with TRBJ1-1, with 9 nucleotides matching TRBD1. Germline CDR1 is SGHRS and CDR2 is YFSETQ. V gave up 5 bases and J gave up 5 bases; unmatched junction bases: 4. The CDR3 has 13 residues. Written as DNA, the CDR3 is TGCGCCAGCAGTTCGGACAGGGGAACTGAAGCTTTCTTT. Protein sequence: CASSSDRGTEAFF.

CDR3 residues: CASSIGYGGHGYTF. CDR3 sequence (DNA): TGTGCCAGTAGTATAGGATACGGCGGTCATGGCTACACCTTC. The chain couples TRBV19 to TRBJ1-2; D ambiguous. Germline V CDR1 and CDR2: LNHDA, SQIVND (reference sequence). The CDR3 is 14 amino acids. With 1 base removed from V and 6 bases from J, the gap between germline ends came to 12 bases.

The chain combines TRBV2 with TRBJ2-5; D is perhaps TRBD2 (5 bases). Trimming left V 6 bases short and J 3 bases short, with 8 bases between. Germline-derived CDR1 and CDR2 are SNHLY and FYNNEI. The CDR3 loop spans 12 amino acids. CDR3 sequence reads: CASRGREETQYF. Written as DNA, the CDR3 is TGTGCCAGCAGGGGGAGAGAAGAGACCCAGTACTTC.

The chain carries TRBV5-1 and TRBJ2-1; TRBD2 matches 8 bases. Per the germline V gene, CDR1 is SGHRS and CDR2 is YFSETQ. The CDR3 length is 18 residues. The ends lost 0 bases at V and 1 base at J; junction bases unmatched: 9. In nucleotides, the CDR3 is TGCGCCAGCAGCTTGGCCCGAAGCGGGGGTTCGTCCTACAATGAGCAGTTCTTC. Translating it yields CASSLARSGGSSYNEQFF.

V and J are TRBV5-1 and TRBJ2-3, with TRBD1 identical over 10 bases. The CDR3 length is 15 residues. Germline V gene data show CDR1 as SGHRS and CDR2 as YFSETQ. V lost 3 bases to trimming and J lost 5 bases; unmatched junction nucleotides: 6. CDR3 in DNA: TGCGCCAGCAGCTCCGACAGGGGGCGTATAGATACGCAGTATTTT. Its translation is CASSSDRGRIDTQYF.

The rearrangement links TRBV5-4 to TRBJ1-1; 9 bases line up with TRBD1. The junction had 5 bases not matched to a gene; V was cut back by 0 bases and J by 5 bases. Germline V gene lookup returns CDR1 SGHNT and CDR2 YYREEE (reference sequence). The CDR3 runs 15 residues. CDR3 sequence: CASSLGDRVGTEAFF. The CDR3 nucleotides are TGTGCCAGCAGCTTGGGGGACAGGGTGGGGACTGAAGCTTTCTTT. The full variable domain, its missing parts supplied by reference TRBV5-4 and TRBJ1-1, is ETGVTQSPTHLIKTRGQQVTLRCSSQSGHNTVSWYQQALGQGPQFIFQYYREEENGRGNFPPRFSGLQFPNYSSELNVNALELDDSALYLCASSLGDRVGTEAFFGQGTRLTVV.

This clone appeared once. J is TRBJ2-3 and V is TRBV5-1; D possibly corresponds to TRBD2 (5 bases). Germline values: CDR1 SGHRS, CDR2 YFSETQ. Trimming stripped 3 bases from V and 5 bases from J, with 16 bases between. The CDR3 length is 15 residues. CDR3 residues: CASSWSGMVEDTQYF. CDR3 nucleotide sequence: TGCGCCAGCAGCTGGTCGGGGATGGTTGAAGATACGCAGTATTTT.

The chain recombines TRBV18 with TRBJ2-5; 8 bases line up with TRBD1. The germline gives CDR1 KGHSH, CDR2 LQKENI. J was trimmed by 5 bases and V by 6 bases; bases with no gene match: 14. CDR3 size: 16 residues. CDR3 loop: CASSPSQTGDPETQYF. The CDR3 DNA sequence: TGTGCCAGCTCCCCGAGTCAGACAGGGGATCCGGAGACCCAGTACTTC.

The genes are TRBV5-1 and TRBJ1-2; D is perhaps TRBD1 (5 bases). The CDR3 is 13 residues long. Germline lookup yields CDR1 SGHRS and CDR2 YFSETQ. Trimming cost V 0 bases and J 4 bases, with 7 bases left between them. The CDR3 DNA sequence: TGCGCCAGCAGCTTGGGACAGTTCTATGGCTACACCTTC. Residues: CASSLGQFYGYTF.

J is TRBJ1-5 and V is TRBV4-3; no clear D gene. The V gene lost 2 bases and the J gene lost 3 bases, with 8 bases spanning the gap. The CDR3 has 14 residues. From germline, CDR1 is LGHNA and CDR2 YSLEER. The CDR3 bases are TGCGCCAGCAGCCAAACAGTTACCAATCAGCCCCAGCATTTT. This gives the protein CASSQTVTNQPQHF.

The chain links TRBV9 to TRBJ1-2; D is uncertain. V was cut by 0 bases and J by 8 bases, with 14 bases left in between. Germline V CDR1 and CDR2: SGDLS, YYNGEE. The CDR3 is 14 residues long. The CDR3 here is CASSVAAGTEGYTF. The CDR3 DNA reads as TGTGCCAGCAGCGTAGCTGCGGGCACGGAAGGCTACACCTTC.

For the CDR3, the DNA is TGTGCCATCAGCAACCAAGAGACTAGCGGGGACACAGATACGCAGTATTTT. Its protein is CAISNQETSGDTDTQYF. The chain recombines TRBV10-3 with TRBJ2-3, with 11 bases aligning to TRBD2. The CDR3 is 17 residues long. Per the germline V gene, CDR1 is ENHRY and CDR2 is SYGVKD. Germline trimming cut 6 bases from V and 2 bases from J; bases unmatched to any gene: 10.

V gene TRBV11-2 combines with J gene TRBJ1-4; D not resolved. The CDR3 covers 15 residues. V shed 3 bases and J shed 3 bases, with 11 bases lying between them. Germline V gene data show CDR1 as SGHAT and CDR2 as FQNNGV. The CDR3 region has the DNA TGTGCCAGCAGCTTTCTCCAGGTGGCTAATGAAAAACTGTTTTTT. This gives the protein CASSFLQVANEKLFF. The full variable domain, its missing parts supplied by reference TRBV11-2 and TRBJ1-4, is EAGVAQSPRYKIIEKRQSVAFWCNPISGHATLYWYQQILGQGPKLLIQFQNNGVVDDSQLPKDRFSAERLKGVDSTLKIQPAKLEDSAVYLCASSFLQVANEKLFFGSGTQLSVL.

This chain connects TRBV18 to TRBJ2-3; a weak D match, TRBD1 (6 bases). The CDR3 covers 15 residues. V lost 3 bases to trimming and J lost 3 bases, with 13 bases between them. CDR1 is KGHSH and CDR2 is LQKENI in the germline V gene. CDR3 coding DNA: TGTGCCAGCTCACCCCAACAGGGCCCTACAGATACGCAGTATTTT. Protein sequence: CASSPQQGPTDTQYF. Supplemented by reference TRBV18 and TRBJ2-3, the full variable domain reads NAGVMQNPRHLVRRRGQEARLRCSPMKGHSHVYWYRQLPEEGLKFMVYLQKENIIDESGMPKERFSAEFPKEGPSILRIQQVVRGDSAAYFCASSPQQGPTDTQYFGPGTRLTVL.

Only one count was recorded for this clone. This chain connects TRBV28 to TRBJ1-5; perhaps TRBD1 as D (5 bases). This CDR3 is 13 amino acids long. V was cut by 6 bases and J by 3 bases, with 9 bases left in between. Germline values: CDR1 MDHEN, CDR2 SYDVKM. This chain's CDR3 is CASSGGVNQPQHF. Here the CDR3 DNA reads TGTGCCAGCAGCGGGGGAGTCAATCAGCCCCAGCATTTT.

The sample holds a few counts of this clone. The chain links TRBV9 to TRBJ2-3, with D possibly matching TRBD2 (7 bases). V was clipped by 0 bases and J by 3 bases, with 11 bases between them. Germline V CDR1 and CDR2: SGDLS, YYNGEE. CDR3 size: 15 residues. The CDR3 sequence is CASSVAGGPTDTQYF. CDR3 DNA: TGTGCCAGCAGCGTAGCGGGGGGCCCAACAGATACGCAGTATTTT. The full variable domain, in which reference TRBV9 and TRBJ2-3 provide the parts outside the CDR3, is DSGVTQTPKHLITATGQRVTLRCSPRSGDLSVYWYQQSLDQGLQFLIQYYNGEERAKGNILERFSAQQFPDLHSELNLSSLELGDSALYFCASSVAGGPTDTQYFGPGTRLTVL.

The rearrangement joins TRBV9 to TRBJ2-6; D ambiguous. Between the trimmed V and J ends, which lost 0 bases and 0 bases, there was a span of 13 bases. From germline, CDR1 is SGDLS and CDR2 YYNGEE. CDR3 length equals 18 residues. The chain's CDR3 is CASSVATGSYSGANVLTF. In DNA form, the CDR3 reads TGTGCCAGCAGCGTAGCTACGGGTAGCTACTCTGGGGCCAACGTCCTGACTTTC.

V usage is TRBV5-1 and J usage is TRBJ2-5, with TRBD1 identical over 9 bases. Losses at the gene ends were 3 bases for V and 4 bases for J; bases not matched to a gene: 7. The CDR3 has 15 amino acids. From germline, CDR1 is SGHRS and CDR2 YFSETQ. The chain's CDR3 is CASSSGTGRAETQYF. In DNA form, the CDR3 reads TGCGCCAGCAGCTCCGGGACAGGGAGGGCAGAGACCCAGTACTTC.

The gene calls are TRBV6-1 and TRBJ2-1; a possible D gene is TRBD1 (6 bases). Per the germline V gene, CDR1 is MNHNS and CDR2 is SASEGT. Trimming shortened V by 6 bases and J by 2 bases, and 11 bases separated the two germline ends. The CDR3 covers 14 residues. The CDR3 region is CASRHRVPYNEQFF. The CDR3 DNA reads as TGTGCCAGCAGACACAGGGTCCCCTACAATGAGCAGTTCTTC.